This entry lists 27 T cell receptor beta chains sequenced from one sample in a study of cytomegalovirus exposure and HLA in healthy donors. The PCR used 60 Vbeta and 13 Jbeta primers. Sequencing was performed with immunoSEQ multiplex PCR; in TCRdb, only in-frame clones are kept and a portion is missing. The sample lists about 120,000 clones; around 80% were seen once. The sequenced sample consisted of PBMCs. Receptors originate from a woman younger than 30 in good health and CMV-seronegative.

This chain uses TRBV15 with TRBJ1-1; 7 bases fit TRBD1. The J segment lost 3 bases and the V segment lost 1 base, leaving 2 bases of the junction unmatched. There are 14 residues in the CDR3. CDR1 is LNHNV and CDR2 is YYDKDF in the germline V gene (reference sequence). CDR3 amino acids: CATSRATGYTEAFF. The CDR3 DNA reads as TGTGCCACCAGCAGAGCGACAGGGTACACTGAAGCTTTCTTT.

The chain carries TRBV19 and TRBJ1-1; 9 nucleotides match TRBD1. Per germline, CDR1 LNHDA and CDR2 SQIVND (reference sequence). The CDR3 spans 15 residues. Unmatched junction bases numbered 6, after V lost 6 bases and J lost 1 base. This CDR3 reads CASSKGTGKNTEAFF. Here the CDR3 DNA reads TGTGCCAGTAGCAAGGGGACAGGGAAGAACACTGAAGCTTTCTTT.

V gene TRBV2 combines with J gene TRBJ2-5; TRBD2 might be the D (5 bases). This CDR3 contains 11 residues. Germline V gene sequence: CDR1 SNHLY, CDR2 FYNNEI. V lost 4 bases and J 12 bases, leaving 12 bases between the germline ends. The CDR3 nucleotides are TGTGCCAGCAGTGTCGGACTCCCCAAGTACTTC. It yields the protein CASSVGLPKYF.

In this sample, this clone turned up once. The chain combines TRBV2 with TRBJ2-2; D remains unclear. The V end lost 9 bases, the J end lost 0 bases, and 14 bases lay between the germline ends. The CDR3 contains 15 residues. Germline V CDR1 and CDR2: SNHLY, FYNNEI. CDR3: CASRPGISNTGELFF. In nucleotides, the CDR3 is TGTGCCAGTCGGCCAGGCATTTCGAACACCGGGGAGCTGTTTTTT.

The chain carries TRBV9 and TRBJ1-1; 9 positions match TRBD1. The ends lost 4 bases at V and 7 bases at J; junction bases unmatched: 11. Germline values: CDR1 SGDLS, CDR2 YYNGEE. CDR3 length: 15 amino acids. The CDR3 here is CASSPRTGAGGEAFF. CDR3 nucleotide sequence: TGTGCCAGCAGCCCACGGACAGGGGCTGGGGGTGAAGCTTTCTTT.

V usage is TRBV7-2 and J usage is TRBJ1-1; 10 nucleotides align to TRBD1. V was clipped by 4 bases and J by 3 bases; unmatched bases: 17. The CDR3 extends over 19 amino acids. Germline CDR1 reads SGHTA; CDR2 reads FQGNSA. CDR3: CASSSQFSRTGGLYTEAFF. The CDR3 DNA is TGTGCCAGCAGCTCCCAATTTTCGCGGACAGGGGGTCTGTACACTGAAGCTTTCTTT.

V usage is TRBV6-1 and J usage is TRBJ2-7, with TRBD1 matching 7 bases. V gave up 6 bases and J gave up 0 bases; unmatched junction bases: 8. CDR3 length equals 15 residues. Germline values: CDR1 MNHNS, CDR2 SASEGT. The chain's CDR3 is CASSFQQGSSYEQYF. In nucleotides, the CDR3 is TGTGCCAGCAGCTTCCAACAGGGGTCCTCCTACGAGCAGTACTTC.

This clone has only one observation. The same CDR3 arises from other DNA sequences in this sample as well. The J gene is TRBJ1-1, the V gene TRBV11-2; D is unclear. The CDR3 consists of 12 residues. Germline V gene lookup returns CDR1 SGHAT and CDR2 FQNNGV. Trimming left V 5 bases short and J 0 bases short, with 4 bases between. As DNA, the CDR3 is TGTGCCAGCAGCCTATTGAACACTGAAGCTTTCTTT. Translated: CASSLLNTEAFF.

The chain uses TRBV5-5 and TRBJ1-2; weak D call: TRBD1 (5 bases). Trimming cost V 1 base and J 4 bases, with 11 bases left between them. The CDR3 spans 14 residues. The germline V gene has CDR1 SGHKS and CDR2 YYEKEE (reference sequence). CDR3 protein: CASSLIRDGYGYTF. DNA of the CDR3: TGTGCCAGCAGCTTGATCAGGGATGGCTATGGCTACACCTTC. Complete variable domain (other parts from reference TRBV5-5 and TRBJ1-2): DAGVTQSPTHLIKTRGQQVTLRCSPISGHKSVSWYQQVLGQGPQFIFQYYEKEERGRGNFPDRFSARQFPNYSSELNVNALLLGDSALYLCASSLIRDGYGYTFGSGTRLTVV.

The chain uses TRBV7-2 and TRBJ2-5; TRBD1 agrees at 7 bases. From germline, CDR1 is SGHTA and CDR2 FQGNSA. The CDR3 covers 13 residues. Unmatched junction bases numbered 10, after V lost 2 bases and J lost 13 bases. The CDR3 is CASSLSRDSQRYF. In nucleotides, the CDR3 is TGTGCCAGCAGCTTATCCCGGGACAGCCAGCGGTACTTC. The complete variable domain, with remaining parts taken from reference TRBV7-2 and TRBJ2-5, reads GAGVSQSPSNKVTEKGKDVELRCDPISGHTALYWYRQSLGQGLEFLIYFQGNSAPDKSGLPSDRFSAERTGGSVSTLTIQRTQQEDSAVYLCASSLSRDSQRYFGPGTRLLVL.

This chain uses TRBV5-8 with TRBJ1-2, with a tentative D call TRBD1 (6 bases). Per the germline V gene, CDR1 is SGHTS and CDR2 is YDEGEE. The V end lost 2 bases, the J end lost 2 bases, and 10 bases lay between the germline ends. This CDR3 contains 14 residues. CDR3 DNA: TGTGCCAGCAGCTTCGGGACAAAAAACTATGGCTACACCTTC. Its translation is CASSFGTKNYGYTF. Full variable domain (outside the CDR3, taken from reference TRBV5-8 and TRBJ1-2): EAGVTQSPTHLIKTRGQQATLRCSPISGHTSVYWYQQALGLGLQFLLWYDEGEERNRGNFPPRFSGRQFPNYSSELNVNALELEDSALYLCASSFGTKNYGYTFGSGTRLTVV.

The chain employs TRBV27 and TRBJ1-1; D call uncertain. This CDR3 is 14 amino acids long. Trimming shortened V by 3 bases and J by 0 bases, and 8 bases separated the two germline ends. Per germline, CDR1 MNHEY and CDR2 SMNVEV (reference sequence). CDR3: CASSLGSLNTEAFF. The DNA for the CDR3 is TGTGCCAGCAGTTTGGGCAGCTTGAACACTGAAGCTTTCTTT.

This clone was counted between two and nine times. V gene TRBV11-3 combines with J gene TRBJ2-1, with 9 bases aligning to TRBD1. Trimming cost V 5 bases and J 6 bases; bases outside gene matches: 8. From germline, CDR1 is SGHNT and CDR2 YENEEA. The CDR3 is 15 amino acids. Here the CDR3 DNA reads TGTGCCAGCAGCCACGACAGGGGGGCTTCCAATGAGCAGTTCTTC. Amino acids: CASSHDRGASNEQFF.

The table lists this clone with a few counts. This chain connects TRBV19 to TRBJ1-6, with 8 bases aligning to TRBD1. V was pared by 5 bases and J by 7 bases, with 4 bases of the junction left unmatched. The CDR3 runs 14 residues. Germline V lookup: CDR1 LNHDA, CDR2 SQIVND (reference sequence). The CDR3 DNA follows: TGTGCCAGTAGTTCGGGACAGGAAAATTCACCCCTCCACTTT. Translation gives CASSSGQENSPLHF.

The gene calls are TRBV18 and TRBJ2-5; D is perhaps TRBD1 (6 bases). V was pared by 2 bases and J by 2 bases, with 18 bases between. The germline V gene has CDR1 KGHSH and CDR2 LQKENI. This CDR3 contains 17 residues. CDR3 loop: CASSPILGQTTQETQYF. CDR3 sequence (DNA): TGTGCCAGCTCACCAATACTTGGACAGACAACACAAGAGACCCAGTACTTC.

This chain connects TRBV12-5 to TRBJ1-1; D may be TRBD1 (5 bases). V lost 1 base and J 8 bases, leaving 8 bases between the germline ends. The CDR3 spans 12 residues. Germline loops: CDR1 LGHNT, CDR2 FRNRAP. CDR3 residues: CASGLDRREAFF. In nucleotides, the CDR3 is TGTGCTAGTGGTTTGGACAGGAGAGAAGCTTTCTTT.

This clone was observed a few times. The rearrangement uses TRBV29-1 and TRBJ2-7; 12 nucleotides align to TRBD2. CDR1 and CDR2 from the germline V gene are SQVTM and ANQGSEA. CDR3 length: 14 amino acids. V lost 4 bases, J lost 2 bases, and 3 bases stayed unmatched. The CDR3 is CSVAGLAGTYEQYF. CDR3 DNA sequence: TGCAGCGTTGCTGGACTAGCGGGAACCTACGAGCAGTACTTC.

The CDR3 coding sequence is TGTGCCAGCACTAACACGGGACACCCCTTCTGGGGCTACACCTTC. The encoded protein is CASTNTGHPFWGYTF. The chain has TRBV5-6 and TRBJ1-2; D may be TRBD1 (6 bases). Germline-derived CDR1 and CDR2 are SGHDT and YYEEEE. Trimming pared 6 bases from V and 8 bases from J, leaving 23 bases between. The CDR3 covers 15 residues.

This clone was seen just once. The rearrangement uses TRBV4-3 and TRBJ1-6; D is unresolved. Trimming shortened V by 0 bases and J by 11 bases, and 8 bases separated the two germline ends. Germline V CDR1 and CDR2: LGHNA, YSLEER. This CDR3 region has 13 residues. The CDR3: CASSQERWTPLHF. The DNA for the CDR3 is TGCGCCAGCAGCCAAGAGCGGTGGACACCCCTCCACTTT.

J is TRBJ1-5 and V is TRBV19; TRBD1 matches 9 bases. CDR3 length: 15 amino acids. The J segment lost 4 bases and the V segment lost 5 bases, leaving 6 bases of the junction unmatched. Germline CDR1 and CDR2: LNHDA and SQIVND (reference sequence). DNA of the CDR3: TGTGCCAGTAGTGTCGGGACAGGGTTAAATCAGCCCCAGCATTTT. Translating gives CASSVGTGLNQPQHF.

The V and J genes are TRBV7-2 and TRBJ1-6; 7 nucleotides match TRBD1. V shed 7 bases and J 8 bases; nucleotides not matched to a gene: 11. Germline CDR1 SGHTA, CDR2 FQGNSA. The CDR3 contains 15 residues. The chain's CDR3 is CASKLLGQIYSPLHF. CDR3 sequence (DNA): TGTGCCAGCAAATTACTGGGACAGATTTATTCACCCCTCCACTTT.

J is TRBJ2-5 and V is TRBV6-1, with TRBD2 identical over 7 bases. The CDR3 covers 15 residues. CDR1 and CDR2 from the germline V gene are MNHNS and SASEGT. Trimming cost V 2 bases and J 2 bases; bases outside gene matches: 5. The chain's CDR3 is CASSEPGGGQETQYF. The DNA for the CDR3 is TGTGCCAGCAGTGAACCTGGGGGGGGTCAAGAGACCCAGTACTTC.

The chain combines TRBV6-5 with TRBJ1-1; D not certain. The CDR3 covers 11 residues. Germline lookup yields CDR1 MNHEY and CDR2 SVGAGI. V was trimmed by 7 bases and J by 1 base, leaving 4 bases between them. CDR3 DNA sequence: TGTGCCAGCACAGGGAACACTGAAGCTTTCTTT. Its protein product is CASTGNTEAFF.

The chain links TRBV7-9 to TRBJ2-7; possible D gene TRBD1, 5 bases. This CDR3 contains 14 residues. Germline CDR1 reads SEHNR; CDR2 reads FQNEAQ (reference sequence). V was clipped by 2 bases and J by 0 bases, with 8 bases between them. CDR3 sequence reads: CASSLNRYSYEQYF. CDR3 in DNA: TGTGCCAGCAGCTTAAACAGGTACTCCTACGAGCAGTACTTC.

The chain joins TRBV9 to TRBJ2-3; possible D gene TRBD1, 6 bases. The CDR3 totals 16 residues. Trimming cost V 1 base and J 2 bases, with 14 bases left between them. CDR1 and CDR2 from the germline V gene are SGDLS and YYNGEE. The CDR3 nucleotides are TGTGCCAGCAGCGTATCCCGGACAGAACCCACAGATACGCAGTATTTT. It specifies CASSVSRTEPTDTQYF.

This clone was seen once. V and J are TRBV2 and TRBJ1-1, with a possible D match to TRBD1 (5 bases). Trimming removed 1 base at V and 4 bases at J, with 16 bases between. The CDR3 loop spans 16 amino acids. The germline V gene has CDR1 SNHLY and CDR2 FYNNEI. CDR3 nucleotide sequence: TGTGCCAGCAGTGAAGGGTCTACGTATAGGGGCACTGAAGCTTTCTTT. Protein: CASSEGSTYRGTEAFF. The full variable domain, with the rest looked up from reference TRBV2 and TRBJ1-1, is EPEVTQTPSHQVTQMGQEVILRCVPISNHLYFYWYRQILGQKVEFLVSFYNNEISEKSEIFDDQFSVERPDGSNFTLKIRSTKLEDSAMYFCASSEGSTYRGTEAFFGQGTRLTVV.

This chain links TRBV5-1 with TRBJ2-1, with 7 bases aligning to TRBD2. The CDR3 totals 16 residues. V was pared by 4 bases and J by 2 bases, with 9 bases of the junction left unmatched. CDR1 and CDR2 from the germline V gene are SGHRS and YFSETQ. CDR3 nucleotides: TGCGCCAGCAGCCTTCGGGAGGCCGCCGCCTACAATGAGCAGTTCTTC. Translating it yields CASSLREAAAYNEQFF.